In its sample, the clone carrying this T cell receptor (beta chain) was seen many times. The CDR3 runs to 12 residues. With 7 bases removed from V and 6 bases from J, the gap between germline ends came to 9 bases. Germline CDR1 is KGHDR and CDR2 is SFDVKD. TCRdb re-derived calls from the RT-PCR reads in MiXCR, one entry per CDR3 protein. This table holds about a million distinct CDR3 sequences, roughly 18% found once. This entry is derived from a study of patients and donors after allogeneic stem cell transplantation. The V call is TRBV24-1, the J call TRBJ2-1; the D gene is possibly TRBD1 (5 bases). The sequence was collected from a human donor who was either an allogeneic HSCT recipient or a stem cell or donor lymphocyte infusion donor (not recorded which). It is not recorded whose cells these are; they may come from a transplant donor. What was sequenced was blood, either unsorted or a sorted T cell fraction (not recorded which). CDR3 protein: CATRADSNEQFF. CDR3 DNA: TGTGCCACCAGGGCCGACAGCAATGAGCAGTTCTTC.